This passage covers 5 T cell receptor beta chains from one sample sequenced in a study of OX40 agonist ivuxolimab in advanced cancers. The table came from immunoSEQ multiplex PCR; TCRdb's copy has only in-frame clones and leaves some out. The sample shows 70,000 to 90,000 clones, 81% of them seen only once. The sample in question was CD4+ or CD8+ T cells sorted from blood, obtained in a trial of the OX40 agonist ivuxolimab. The receptors here all came from an adult with an advanced solid tumor such as melanoma, head and neck, liver or kidney cancer.

This rearrangement joins TRBV7-2 to TRBJ2-5; TRBD2 matches 8 bases. The CDR3 sequence is 15 residues long. The germline V gene encodes CDR1 SGHTA and CDR2 FQGNSA. V lost 3 bases and J lost 7; bases outside the gene matches: 10. The CDR3 is CASSFAVVSGTTQYF. DNA of the CDR3: TGTGCCAGCAGCTTTGCCGTTGTTAGCGGGACGACCCAGTACTTC. Full variable domain (rest looked up from reference TRBV7-2 and TRBJ2-5): GAGVSQSPSNKVTEKGKDVELRCDPISGHTALYWYRQSLGQGLEFLIYFQGNSAPDKSGLPSDRFSAERTGGSVSTLTIQRTQQEDSAVYLCASSFAVVSGTTQYFGPGTRLLVL.

The chain carries TRBV4-1 and TRBJ1-2; 10 bases line up with TRBD1. After removal of 1 base from V and 5 bases from J, the junction contained 4 bases not matched to a gene. The length of the CDR3 is 15 residues. Germline CDR1 and CDR2: MGHRA and YSYEKL. CDR3 coding DNA: TGCGCCAGCAGCCAAGGGGGACAGGGGTGGTATGGCTACACCTTC. As protein: CASSQGGQGWYGYTF.

The J gene is TRBJ2-2, the V gene TRBV5-1, with D possibly being TRBD2 (5 bases). The CDR3 is made up of 14 amino acids. Germline V gene lookup returns CDR1 SGHRS and CDR2 YFSETQ. Deletions cut 5 bases from V and 1 base from J, with 9 bases between. CDR3 DNA sequence: TGCGCCAGCAGGCCTAGCAGGAACACCGGGGAGCTGTTTTTT. It is translated as CASRPSRNTGELFF.

This rearrangement joins TRBV28 to TRBJ2-6; a possible D gene is TRBD2 (6 bases). The CDR3 is made up of 16 amino acids. The ends were cut back, 5 bases at V and 0 bases at J, with 11 bases in the middle. Per germline, CDR1 MDHEN and CDR2 SYDVKM. CDR3 region: CASSRDFGSGANVLTF. The CDR3 region has the DNA TGTGCCAGCAGTCGGGACTTCGGCTCTGGGGCCAACGTCCTGACTTTC.

The chain couples TRBV7-2 to TRBJ2-3, with TRBD2 matching 8 bases. Trimming at V came to 5 bases and at J to 6 bases, leaving 4 bases not matched to a gene. The CDR3 length is 13 residues. Germline V CDR1 and CDR2: SGHTA, FQGNSA. The DNA for the CDR3 is TGTGCCAGCAGCCCCGGGACTAGGGATACGCAGTATTTT. It yields the protein CASSPGTRDTQYF. The full variable domain, with the rest looked up from reference TRBV7-2 and TRBJ2-3, is GAGVSQSPSNKVTEKGKDVELRCDPISGHTALYWYRQSLGQGLEFLIYFQGNSAPDKSGLPSDRFSAERTGGSVSTLTIQRTQQEDSAVYLCASSPGTRDTQYFGPGTRLTVL.